This T cell receptor beta chain was obtained from a study of blood T cells in healthy people across ages. Whole-study findings and limits: It was held that diversity estimates obtained from one million T cells represented underestimates.

A sample-barcoded 5' primer and a J-beta primer mix were used in a second PCR of about 7 to 11 cycles. Tags on each cDNA molecule came from a template-switch adaptor with 12 random nucleotides. TCRdb reanalysed the 5' RACE reads using MiXCR and keeps one entry per CDR3 protein. The table includes around 1.5 million distinct CDR3 sequences, 45% to 70% detected once. Worth noting for this clonotype: Its antigen is unidentified.

Source material: blood. This receptor was taken from a man in his late teens or twenties in good health.

For the CDR3, the DNA is TGTGCCAGCAGCGTCGGTACAGGCGGATCCTACGAGCAGTACTTC. Protein: CASSVGTGGSYEQYF. The chain couples TRBV9 to TRBJ2-7; tentatively, D is TRBD1 (5 bases). This CDR3 is 15 amino acids long. Germline CDR1 SGDLS, CDR2 YYNGEE. The V end was cut by 2 bases, the J end by 1 base, with 13 bases between.